This T cell receptor beta chain was profiled in a study (dated by TCRdb to 2016 to 2017). V sheds 10 bases and J sheds 0 bases, leaving 20 bases between their ends. Reading the germline V gene (reference sequence) gives CDR1 MNHEY and CDR2 SMNVEV. From its cysteine to its phenylalanine, the CDR3 spans 16 amino acids. Of the read, only the CDR3 DNA is kept; its 48 bases are in frame from base 1. This clonotype came up a few times. The antigen it binds to is not known. Base qualities are not recorded, but no much larger clone differs from it by a single base. Receptors were amplified or captured by RT-PCR. For sequencing, an Illumina MiSeq was employed. TCRdb cleaned the public reads at Q25 with fastp, built clones with MiXCR and kept in-frame beta chains. Each record represents a unique CDR3 protein, reported with the most common genes and DNA among its rows. The sample records about 680,000 distinct CDR3 sequences, 14% of which are singletons. The ten most abundant clones make up about 3.6% of the sample.

The receptor chain draws on TRBV27 and TRBJ2-3; the D gene is perhaps TRBD1 or TRBD2, as each covers 6 bases. This TCR came from a female donor in good health, serving as a healthy control. Sequencing was carried out using memory CD4+ T cells from blood. The nucleotide sequence reads as follows: TGTGCCACCCACCGGGTGGGGGCGGGAAGCACAGATACGCAGTATTTT. It specifies CATHRVGAGSTDTQYF.